What follows are 7 T cell receptor beta chains derived from one specimen sequenced in a study of cytomegalovirus exposure and HLA in healthy donors. The PCR made use of 60 Vbeta and 13 Jbeta primers. Here immunoSEQ multiplex PCR was the method, and the copy in TCRdb shows in-frame clones only, minus some. Among 100,000 to 150,000 clones, more than 65% were seen once, and the ten largest hold around 13%. The specimen was PBMCs. These receptors originate from a woman in her 40s in good health and CMV-seropositive.

The chain uses TRBV7-9 and TRBJ2-3; 12 bases match TRBD2. Germline V gives CDR1 SEHNR, CDR2 FQNEAQ (reference sequence). This CDR3 region has 19 residues. The junction had 14 bases not matched to a gene; V was cut back by 5 bases and J by 2 bases. CDR3 coding DNA: TGTGCCAGCAGCATCGGACTAGCGGGGATGACTGACTCCACAGATACGCAGTATTTT. Its protein is CASSIGLAGMTDSTDTQYF.

The chain has TRBV28 and TRBJ2-1; TRBD2 agrees at 7 bases. The CDR3 is 17 amino acids. V dropped 2 bases and J dropped 2; count of bases not matched to a gene: 9. The germline gives CDR1 MDHEN, CDR2 SYDVKM. CDR3 in amino acids: CASSLERGRPPYNEQFF. DNA for the CDR3: TGTGCCAGCAGTTTAGAACGCGGGAGACCACCCTACAATGAGCAGTTCTTC.

The CDR3: CASSLGAGTTFQETQYF. DNA of the CDR3: TGCGCCAGCAGCTTGGGTGCCGGGACTACCTTTCAAGAGACCCAGTACTTC. This sequence joins TRBV5-1 and TRBJ2-5; 7 nucleotides match TRBD2. The CDR3 length is 17 residues. Germline assignment: CDR1 SGHRS and CDR2 YFSETQ. The V gene end was trimmed by 0 bases and the J gene end by 2 bases; junction bases not matched to a gene: 10.

The chain combines TRBV6-5 with TRBJ2-7, with TRBD1 matching 8 bases. V was clipped by 2 bases and J by 4 bases; unmatched bases: 4. CDR1 is MNHEY, CDR2 SVGAGI, per germline. This CDR3 is built from 14 residues. The CDR3 sequence is CASSYAGGAYEQYF. The CDR3 DNA sequence: TGTGCCAGCAGTTACGCAGGGGGCGCGTACGAGCAGTACTTC.

This clone appeared many times. CDR3 sequence reads: CASSPGQPNTIYF. The CDR3 region has the DNA TGTGCCAGCAGTCCCGGACAGCCAAACACCATATATTTT. The chain employs TRBV6-5 and TRBJ1-3, with D tentatively TRBD1 (6 bases). Germline V gene data show CDR1 as MNHEY and CDR2 as SVGAGI. The CDR3 totals 13 residues. V was trimmed by 5 bases and J by 6 bases, leaving 11 bases between them.

This clone was counted a single time. The V call is TRBV7-9, the J call TRBJ2-7; TRBD1 agrees at 7 bases. After removal of 3 bases from V and 7 bases from J, the junction contained 12 bases not matched to a gene. The CDR3 length is 15 residues. Germline V lookup: CDR1 SEHNR, CDR2 FQNEAQ (reference sequence). The CDR3 nucleotides read TGTGCCAGCAGCTTCCTGGACAGGACTCAGGGGGAGCAGTACTTC. It yields the protein CASSFLDRTQGEQYF. Drawing the rest from reference TRBV7-9 and TRBJ2-7, the complete variable domain is DTGVSQNPRHKITKRGQNVTFRCDPISEHNRLYWYRQTLGQGPEFLTYFQNEAQLEKSRLLSDRFSAERPKGSFSTLEIQRTEQGDSAMYLCASSFLDRTQGEQYFGPGTRLTVT.

The rearrangement uses TRBV19 and TRBJ2-1; 10 bases match TRBD2. This CDR3 is 15 amino acids long. The ends lost 6 bases at V and 9 bases at J; junction bases unmatched: 11. Looked up from germline, CDR1 is LNHDA and CDR2 is SQIVND (reference sequence). In nucleotides, the CDR3 is TGTGCCAGTAGATCTAGCGGGAGAGGAGGGAGTGAGCAGTTCTTC. Its protein is CASRSSGRGGSEQFF.